This paragraph covers one T cell receptor (beta chain) sequence. The record originates from a study of blood T cell repertoires in COVID-19. Study in general: Acute and convalescent COVID-19 specimens originated in the United States, Italy and Spain.

Produced via immunoSEQ multiplex PCR; TCRdb's table is partial and in-frame only. The profile covers hundreds of thousands of clones, with roughly 89% appearing a single time and 1.4% taken by the ten largest. The trim removed 0 bases at V and 5 bases at J, leaving 13 bases unmatched. Germline V gene data show CDR1 as LGHDT and CDR2 as YNNKEL (reference sequence). The CDR3 has 19 amino acids. The TCR comes from a woman in her 30s with active or convalescent COVID-19. Sequences were obtained from peripheral blood. The chain links TRBV3-1 (or the pseudogene TRBV3-2) to TRBJ2-1, with 10 bases lining up with TRBD1. The CDR3 DNA reads as TGTGCCAGCAGCCAAGAGTGGAATCGGGGACAGGGGTTTGACAATGAGCAGTTCTTC. It encodes CASSQEWNRGQGFDNEQFF.